This T cell receptor beta chain was captured by sequencing in a study of cytomegalovirus exposure and HLA in healthy donors. For this clone: Its target is unknown.

Healthy donors of bone marrow made up the group. Donors likely had unrecorded immune exposures despite being nominally healthy when sampled. Deletions cut 5 bases from V and 5 bases from J, with 9 bases between. CDR1 is MNHNS, CDR2 SASEGT, per germline. CDR3 size: 13 residues. General observations from the study: The study designated 150 or so TCR beta chains cytomegalovirus-associated. In the analysis, some V segments, TRBV6-2 and TRBV6-3 included, were excluded as indistinguishable.

The PCR employed 60 Vbeta primers together with 13 Jbeta primers. Measured with immunoSEQ multiplex PCR; TCRdb has only the in-frame clones, and not every one. The sample has about 170,000 clones, roughly 81% seen once; the top ten hold approximately 2.5%. The source of this sequence is a man aged 25-45 years in good health and CMV-seropositive. The chain recombines TRBV6-1 with TRBJ2-2, with D uncertain. Specimen: PBMCs. The CDR3 DNA sequence: TGTGCCAGCAGTTTTCGAGAGACCGGGGAGCTGTTTTTT. This encodes CASSFRETGELFF.